This entry describes one T cell receptor (beta chain). Its cognate antigen is unknown. The sample is drawn from a study of OX40 agonist ivuxolimab in advanced cancers. Regarding the study as a whole: Clones of CD4+ and CD8+ blood T cells grew by week 6 at doses of 0.1 to 3.0 mg/kg.

TCRdb's copy holds only in-frame clones and misses some; the assay was immunoSEQ multiplex PCR. Of about 50,000 clones listed, approximately 91% are singletons. The V and J ends lost 4 bases and 6 bases respectively, with 13 bases between them. This CDR3 has 14 amino acids. Germline V gene lookup returns CDR1 SNHLY and CDR2 FYNNEI. The source is an adult with an advanced solid tumor such as melanoma, head and neck, liver or kidney cancer. Sample: CD4+ or CD8+ T cells sorted from blood, taken in a trial of the OX40 agonist ivuxolimab. J is TRBJ1-5 and V is TRBV2; D remains ambiguous. The CDR3 region has the DNA TGTGCCAGCAGTGTGCGACGGGAGATTCAGCCCCAGCATTTT. Protein product: CASSVRREIQPQHF.